This TCR beta chain appears in the sequencing data of a study of CXCR3-negative and CXCR3-positive naive CD8 T cells (dated by TCRdb to between 2017 and 2020). Regarding the research as a whole: In total, 130 million to 150 million TRB reads were obtained, which works out to roughly 1.5 +/- 0.3 million reads per library. Diversity and physicochemical repertoire analyses were performed on 11 donors pooled from two independent experiments. Naive subsets from 5 or 6 donors and memory cells from 3 donors were included in the TRBV-TRBJ cluster analysis. The study at large found these results: TRB CDR3s from CXCR3-positive naive cells showed higher hydrophobicity (lower Kidera factor 4), lower energy, and higher strength and volume indices than CXCR3-negative naive cells. Both naive subsets had comparably high repertoire diversity, while memory CD8+ T cells had much lower repertoire diversity. Because CXCR3 expression was partially decreased after cryopreservation, freshly isolated PBMCs were used for most assays. Naive CXCR3-negative and CXCR3-positive cells from the same donor showed similar TRBV-TRBJ usage, whereas memory cells showed distinct patterns. Surface CD5, linked to self-reactivity in mice, was comparable between naive subsets; TCR interaction strength was therefore also inferred from TRB CDR3 physicochemical properties.

Each CD8+ T cell subset was flow-sorted in triplicate, with some 300,000 cells per subset placed directly into RLT lysis buffer. To exclude memory contaminants, naive CD8+ T cells were stringently defined as CD45RO-CCR7+CD27+CD95-. Using standard density gradient centrifugation, peripheral blood mononuclear cells were isolated from buffy coats. Naive CXCR3-negative and CXCR3-positive CD8+ T cells were flow-sorted using a FACSAria III. Total RNA was extracted from sorted cells with an RNeasy Mini Kit. Per the germline V gene (reference sequence), MNHNY is the CDR1 and SVGAGI is the CDR2. Including cysteine and phenylalanine, the CDR3 has 15 amino acids. No DNA sequence was recorded. As concerns this clonotype: Its antigen remains undetermined.

These reads were obtained on a NextSeq 550. The Human TCR Profiling Kit (MiLaboratory) was used to make UMI-labeled 5' RACE TRB cDNA libraries. cDNA synthesis used the entire amount of extracted RNA, and PCR amplification then used the entire amount of cDNA produced. Libraries were prepared in parallel with an identical number of PCR cycles. The original methods were these. With a requirement of at least two reads per UMI, MIGEC and MiXCR extracted about 50,000 +/- 10,000 unique UMI-labeled TRB cDNA molecules per library. On average, approximately 40,000 +/- 10,000 functional in-frame TRB CDR3 nucleotide clonotypes lacking stop codons were found per library. After downsampling to 5000 UMI-labeled TRB molecules per sample, diversity metrics such as normalized Shannon-Wiener and Chao1 were calculated in VDJtools. For the central five CDR3 residues, VDJtools calculated physicochemical properties weighted by clonotype size, namely interaction energy, strength, volume and Kidera factor 4. TCRdb reprocessed the reads, and each CDR3 protein sequence is entered once, without DNA. The V and J calls and clone size are TCRdb's, not the authors'. This sample's clone table shows roughly 24,000 distinct CDR3 sequences. Jointly, the top ten make up around 2.8% of the sample.

The chain is made from TRBV6-6 and TRBJ2-1; TCRdb designates TRBD2, a call that cannot be tested without DNA. This receptor was taken from a human donor in good health. Some clones in this sample may be carry-over from other donors' samples. The sequencing sample was made of naive CXCR3- CD8+ T cells from blood. The intended sense of this specimen's cell subset or site label: CD45RO-CCR7+CD27+CD95- naive CD8+ T cells lacking CXCR3 (TNR3-). The CDR3 in this case is CASSPSGGAYNEQFF.